This T cell receptor (beta chain) was profiled in a study of T-cell reconstitution after alpha-beta-depleted transplantation in children (TCRdb year 2016). Notes on the research overall: Using TCR repertoire profiling, the study quantitatively followed how T-cell immune reconstitution unfolded in children after TCRalphabeta/CD19-depleted allogeneic hematopoietic cell transplantation.

The sample's treatment or condition label, in plain terms: allogeneic hematopoietic cell transplantation with graft depleted of TCRalphabeta T cells and CD19 B cells. Transplant recipients were children who received TCRalphabeta/CD19-depleted allogeneic hematopoietic cell grafts. The full study reports these points: The apparently early alphabetaT-cell count recovery about two months after transplant was reportedly dependent on only several hundred rapidly expanded clones derived from non-depleted graft cells. Hyperexpanded clone frequencies declined over subsequent months; after one year, T-cell counts and TCRbeta diversity were mostly attributed to newly produced T cells. The high TCRbeta diversity at day 60 in some patients was ascribed to recipient T cells and intrathymic progenitors that had survived conditioning.

Germline trimming: 6 bases from V, 0 bases from J; junction bases outside gene matches: 10. Looking up the germline V gene (reference sequence) yields CDR1 SGHNT and CDR2 YYREEE. Including the terminal cysteine and phenylalanine, the CDR3 comprises 16 residues. The sequence is cut down to CDR3 DNA, 48 bases in frame from base 1. To prepare the library, PCR was applied. Sequenced using an Illumina HiSeq 2500. Molecular barcoding was employed in the preparation of TCR libraries, with unique molecular identifiers being used to normalize TCRbeta repertoire quantification. TCRdb reprocessing: public reads trimmed at Q25 with fastp, clones called with MiXCR, in-frame beta chains kept. Under each unique CDR3 protein, matching rows form one entry showing the most common genes and DNA. Here the sample has some 110,000 distinct CDR3 sequences; approximately 10% occur a single time. The ten largest clones capture approximately 36% of the sample.

This clonotype was counted many times. Its antigen is still unknown. One base away there is no much larger clone; base qualities are not given. Recombination linked TRBV5-4 to TRBJ2-3, with 7 bases matching TRBD2. The source was PBMCs, collected before TCRalphabeta/CD19-depleted stem cell transplant. This sequence originates from a boy aged 2-9 years with acute lymphoblastic leukemia, due to receive a stem cell transplant. CDR3 reads: CASTGGTRASTDTQYF. The DNA is as follows: TGTGCCAGCACCGGGGGGACTCGTGCTAGCACAGATACGCAGTATTTT. The entire variable domain, with the stretches around the CDR3 drawn from the reference TRBV5-4 and TRBJ2-3 proteins, is ETGVTQSPTHLIKTRGQQVTLRCSSQSGHNTVSWYQQALGQGPQFIFQYYREEENGRGNFPPRFSGLQFPNYSSELNVNALELDDSALYLCASTGGTRASTDTQYFGPGTRLTVL.